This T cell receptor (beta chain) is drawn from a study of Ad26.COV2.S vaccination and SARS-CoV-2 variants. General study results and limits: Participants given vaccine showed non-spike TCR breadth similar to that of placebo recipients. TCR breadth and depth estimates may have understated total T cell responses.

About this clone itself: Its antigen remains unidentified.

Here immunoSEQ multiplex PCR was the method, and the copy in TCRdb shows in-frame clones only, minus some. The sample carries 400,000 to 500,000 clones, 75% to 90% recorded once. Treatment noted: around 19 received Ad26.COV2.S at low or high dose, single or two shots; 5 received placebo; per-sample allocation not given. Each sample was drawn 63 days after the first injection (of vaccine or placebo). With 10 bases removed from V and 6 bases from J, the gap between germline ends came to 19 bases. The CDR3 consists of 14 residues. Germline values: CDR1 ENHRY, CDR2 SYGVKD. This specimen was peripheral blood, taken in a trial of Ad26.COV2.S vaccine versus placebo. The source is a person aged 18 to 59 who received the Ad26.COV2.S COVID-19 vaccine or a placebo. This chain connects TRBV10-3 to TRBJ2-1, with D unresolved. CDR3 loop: CATTDLSAGNEQFF. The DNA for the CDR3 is TGTGCCACGACCGACCTCTCGGCAGGCAATGAGCAGTTCTTC.